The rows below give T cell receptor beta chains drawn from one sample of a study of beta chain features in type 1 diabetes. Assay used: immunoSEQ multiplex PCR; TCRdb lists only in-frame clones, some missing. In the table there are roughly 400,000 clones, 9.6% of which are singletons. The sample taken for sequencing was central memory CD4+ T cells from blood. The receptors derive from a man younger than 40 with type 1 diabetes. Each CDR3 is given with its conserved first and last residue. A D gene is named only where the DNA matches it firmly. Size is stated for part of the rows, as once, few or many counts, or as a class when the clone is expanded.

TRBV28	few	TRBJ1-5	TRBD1	TGTGCCAGCAGTTCGTACCCAGGGGGTGGGGATCAGCCCCAGCATTTT	CASSSYPGGGDQPQHF
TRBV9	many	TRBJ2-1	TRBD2	TGTGCCAGCAGTACTAGCGGCATCCTACCCAATGAGCAGTTCTTC	CASSTSGILPNEQFF
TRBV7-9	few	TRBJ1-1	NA	TGTGCCAGCAGCTCCGCTCGGTGGAACACTGAAGCTTTCTTT	CASSSARWNTEAFF
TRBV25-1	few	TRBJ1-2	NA	TGTGCCAGCAGTCGGGGATATGGCTACACCTTC	CASSRGYGYTF
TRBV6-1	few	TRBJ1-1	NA	TGTGCCAGCAGTGAACTCGGGGGGTTAGCTTTCTTT	CASSELGGLAFF
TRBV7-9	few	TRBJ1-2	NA	TGTGCCAGCAGCTTATCGAAGGGGCTAATTAACTATGGCTACACCTTC	CASSLSKGLINYGYTF
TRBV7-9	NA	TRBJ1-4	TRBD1	TGTGCCAGCAGCTGGGGACAGGGGGATAATGAAAAACTGTTTTTT	CASSWGQGDNEKLFF
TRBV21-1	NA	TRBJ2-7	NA	TGTGCCAGCAGCAAGGGACGCGCAGGCCTTTACGAGCAGTACTTC	CASSKGRAGLYEQYF
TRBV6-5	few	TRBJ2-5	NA	TGTGCCAGCAGTTACTCTCTGCGCGCAGAGACCCAGTACTTC	CASSYSLRAETQYF
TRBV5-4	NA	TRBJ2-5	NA	TGTGCCAGCAGCCTGGGGGCCCATTTATCCCGACAAGAGACCCAGTACTTC	CASSLGAHLSRQETQYF
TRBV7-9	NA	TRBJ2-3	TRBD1	TGTGCCACAGACAGGGTTATCATCAGGACAGATACGCAGTATTTT	CATDRVIIRTDTQYF